These T cell receptor beta chains were read from a single sample in a study of technical replicates of blood from several donors. Method: immunoSEQ multiplex PCR; TCRdb's copy keeps in-frame clones and lacks some. The table lists around 80,000 clones, approximately 89% of them singletons, with roughly 0.38% in the top ten. The sequenced sample consisted of T cells isolated from PBMCs. All receptors come from a human donor in good health. Each CDR3 is given with its conserved first and last residue. A D gene is named only where the DNA matches it firmly. Where a row states a size, it is once, few, many or the class of an expanded clone; other rows omit it.

TRBV13	TRBJ2-1	NA	TRBD2	TGTGCCAGCAGTTTACCGGGACTAGCGGGAGTTAATGAGCAGTTCTTC	CASSLPGLAGVNEQFF
TRBV27	TRBJ2-7	NA	NA	TGTGCCAGCAGTTTAACAACGGAGTACGAGCAGTACTTC	CASSLTTEYEQYF
TRBV4-2	TRBJ1-4	NA	TRBD1	TGTGCCAGCAGCCAAGACGGAGGGGGCGGTGAAAAACTGTTTTTT	CASSQDGGGGEKLFF
TRBV7-7	TRBJ2-1	NA	TRBD2	TGTGCTAGCAGCCGGACTAGCGGGATGCGTGATGAGCAGTTCTTC	CASSRTSGMRDEQFF
TRBV30	TRBJ2-7	NA	TRBD2	TGTGCCTGGACTAGCGGGAGTTCCTACGAGCAGTACTTC	CAWTSGSSYEQYF
TRBV4-1	TRBJ2-2	NA	NA	TGCGCCAGCAGCCCCCTCCCCGGCGGCGGGCCGAACACCGGGGAGCTGTTTTTT	CASSPLPGGGPNTGELFF
TRBV5-4	TRBJ2-3	NA	NA	TGTGCCAGCAGCTTGGGCGGCACAGATACGCAGTATTTT	CASSLGGTDTQYF
TRBV10-3	TRBJ2-2	NA	NA	TGTGCCATCAGTGGACTTACCGGGGAGCTGTTTTTT	CAISGLTGELFF
TRBV15	TRBJ2-7	NA	TRBD1	TGTGCCACCAGCAGCGGACAGGGCCTCCACGAGCAGTACTTC	CATSSGQGLHEQYF
TRBV5-1	TRBJ2-1	NA	NA	TGCGCCAGCAGCTTGGGGGGCCATGGGGAACTTAATGAGCAGTTCTTC	CASSLGGHGELNEQFF
TRBV9	TRBJ2-3	NA	TRBD2	TGTGCCAGCAGCGTAGATGGGCGGGAGCGCGATACGCAGTATTTT	CASSVDGRERDTQYF
TRBV12-5	TRBJ2-2	NA	TRBD2	TGTGCTAGTGGTTTGGAGGGAGGGCCGGTCGGGGAGCTGTTTTTT	CASGLEGGPVGELFF
TRBV7-9	TRBJ2-7	NA	TRBD1	TGTGCCAGCAGCCCCGGACAGGGGAAGACCTACGAGCAGTACTTC	CASSPGQGKTYEQYF
TRBV28	TRBJ1-4	NA	NA	TGTGCCAGCAGTTTATGGGATCCCCGGGGAGGGGACGAAAAACTGTTTTTT	CASSLWDPRGGDEKLFF
TRBV30	TRBJ1-2	NA	NA	TGTGCCTGGAGTCCCGGGGAGGGATGGAACTATGGCTACACCTTC	CAWSPGEGWNYGYTF
TRBV28	TRBJ1-5	NA	NA	TGTGCCAGCAGTTTAGTAGGTGGGGGGTCTTTAAGCAATCAGCCCCAGCATTTT	CASSLVGGGSLSNQPQHF
TRBV6-5	TRBJ1-1	NA	NA	TGTGCCAGCAGCAGTTCAGGGCTGGGGAACACTGAAGCTTTCTTT	CASSSSGLGNTEAFF
TRBV30	TRBJ1-1	few	NA	TGTGCCTGGAGTGTTCCTGCTTTCTTT	CAWSVPAFF
TRBV9	TRBJ2-7	once	TRBD1	TGTGCCAGCAGCGTAGGGACAGGGTTCTACGAGCAGTACTTC	CASSVGTGFYEQYF
TRBV29-1	TRBJ1-2	NA	NA	TGCAGCGTAAAACAGGGCTATGGCTACACCTTC	CSVKQGYGYTF